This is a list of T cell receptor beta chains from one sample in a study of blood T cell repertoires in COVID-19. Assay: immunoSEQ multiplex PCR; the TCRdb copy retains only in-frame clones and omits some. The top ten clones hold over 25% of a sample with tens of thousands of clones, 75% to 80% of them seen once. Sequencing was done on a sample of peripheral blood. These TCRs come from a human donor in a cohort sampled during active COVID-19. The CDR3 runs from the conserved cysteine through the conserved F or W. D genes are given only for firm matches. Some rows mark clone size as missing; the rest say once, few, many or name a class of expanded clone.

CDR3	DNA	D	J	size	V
CASSTRTSGRGNEQFF	TGTGCCAGCAGCACCCGGACTAGCGGGAGAGGCAATGAGCAGTTCTTC	TRBD2	TRBJ2-1	-	TRBV7-9
CASSLSRDQPQHF	TGTGCCAGCAGCTTAAGCAGGGATCAGCCCCAGCATTTT	-	TRBJ1-5	few	TRBV7-2
CASSLGGTEIVSGYTF	TGTGCCAGCAGCTTAGGGGGGACAGAAATTGTGTCTGGCTACACCTTC	TRBD1	TRBJ1-2	-	TRBV7-9
CASSLGFRQGIYMNTEAFF	TGTGCCAGCAGCTTAGGCTTTAGACAGGGAATCTACATGAACACTGAAGCTTTCTTT	TRBD1	TRBJ1-1	-	TRBV13
CASSVAGTSGPLGETQYF	TGTGCCAGCAGCGTAGCGGGGACTAGCGGGCCCTTGGGAGAGACCCAGTACTTC	TRBD2	TRBJ2-5	-	TRBV9
CASSVDAGGNTGELFF	TGTGCCAGCAGCGTAGACGCAGGGGGGAACACCGGGGAGCTGTTTTTT	TRBD1	TRBJ2-2	-	TRBV9
CATSDPSRSSHEQYF	TGTGCCACCAGTGACCCTAGCCGAAGCTCTCACGAGCAGTACTTC	-	TRBJ2-7	-	TRBV24-1
CAWSMSGGAIYEQYF	TGTGCCTGGAGTATGAGCGGGGGGGCAATCTACGAGCAGTACTTC	TRBD2	TRBJ2-7	-	TRBV30
CASSQGQGRDTEAFF	TGTGCCAGTAGTCAAGGACAGGGGAGGGACACTGAAGCTTTCTTT	TRBD1	TRBJ1-1	-	TRBV19
CASSASGYSYEQYF	TGCGCCAGCAGCGCGAGCGGGTACTCCTACGAGCAGTACTTC	-	TRBJ2-7	-	TRBV5-1
CASSQDLETYNEQFF	TGTGCCAGCAGCCAAGATCTAGAAACTTACAATGAGCAGTTCTTC	-	TRBJ2-1	-	TRBV14
CASSQMGGGDNEQFF	TGTGCCAGCAGCCAAATGGGCGGGGGGGACAATGAGCAGTTCTTC	TRBD2	TRBJ2-1	-	TRBV11-3
CASSPGQGSDTQYF	TGTGCCAGCAGTCCAGGACAGGGATCAGATACGCAGTATTTT	TRBD1	TRBJ2-3	-	TRBV27
CAWRKFPGNYGYTF	TGTGCCTGGAGAAAGTTCCCGGGGAACTATGGCTACACCTTC	-	TRBJ1-2	once	TRBV30
CASSSLAASGETQYF	TGTGCCAGCAGCTCGCTGGCGGCGTCGGGGGAGACCCAGTACTTC	-	TRBJ2-5	-	TRBV7-3
CASSPSAGQGAETQYF	TGCGCCAGCAGCCCCTCGGCGGGACAGGGGGCAGAGACCCAGTACTTC	TRBD1	TRBJ2-5	-	TRBV4-3
CASSPSYYGYTF	TGTGCCAGCAGCCCTAGTTACTATGGCTACACCTTC	-	TRBJ1-2	once	TRBV11-2
CAWSLTGYYQPQHF	TGTGCCTGGAGTTTAACAGGATATTATCAGCCCCAGCATTTT	-	TRBJ1-5	-	TRBV30
CASSWGLNYGYTF	TGTGCCAGCAGTTGGGGGCTGAACTATGGCTACACCTTC	-	TRBJ1-2	-	TRBV12-3/TRBV12-4
CSVELAVNTDTQYF	TGCAGCGTTGAACTGGCGGTAAACACAGATACGCAGTATTTT	-	TRBJ2-3	-	TRBV29-1
CASSLSGGAYNEQFF	TGTGCCAGCAGCTTATCCGGGGGAGCCTACAATGAGCAGTTCTTC	-	TRBJ2-1	-	TRBV7-2
CASSLSDSGSNEQFF	TGTGCCAGCAGCTTATCCGATAGCGGGAGTAATGAGCAGTTCTTC	TRBD2	TRBJ2-1	-	TRBV7-8
CASRARSGRANTGELFF	TGTGCCAGCAGGGCCCGCAGCGGGAGAGCGAACACCGGGGAGCTGTTTTTT	TRBD2	TRBJ2-2	-	TRBV7-9
CASPEGAGGLYEQYF	TGTGCCAGCCCTGAGGGTGCGGGAGGGTTATACGAGCAGTACTTC	TRBD2	TRBJ2-7	-	TRBV27
CASSQDLSGGNTDTQYF	TGCGCCAGCAGCCAAGATCTCAGCGGGGGGAACACAGATACGCAGTATTTT	TRBD2	TRBJ2-3	-	TRBV4-3
CASSTPGRTGVSLWQYF	TGTGCCAGCAGCACCCCCGGTCGCACAGGGGTTTCGTTATGGCAGTACTTC	TRBD1	TRBJ2-7	-	TRBV28
CSVDRGGANTEAFF	TGCAGCGTTGATCGGGGCGGGGCGAACACTGAAGCTTTCTTT	-	TRBJ1-1	few	TRBV29-1